Listed below are T cell receptor beta chains from one sample, sequenced in a study of T cells in Graves' hyperthyroidism and ophthalmopathy. TCRdb reanalysed the multiplex PCR reads using MiXCR and keeps one entry per CDR3 protein. The sample includes about 300,000 distinct CDR3 sequences, less than 20% of them seen just once. The sample was blood. The receptors were gathered from a man aged 45 to 65 with Graves' ophthalmopathy. The CDR3 runs from the conserved cysteine through the conserved F or W. A D gene is named only where the DNA matches it firmly. Rows may omit the clone size; those that give it use once, few, many or a size class.

>TRBV5-1|NA|TRBD1|TRBJ2-2
TGCGCCAGCAGCCCTCGGACAGGGGCCAGCGGGGAGCTGTTTTTT
CASSPRTGASGELFF
>TRBV18|few|NA|TRBJ2-3
TGTGCCAGCTCACCCATATCAGATACGCAGTATTTT
CASSPISDTQYF
>TRBV30|many|NA|TRBJ2-1
TGTGCCTGGAGTGTATGGGGGGACAATGAGCAGTTCTTC
CAWSVWGDNEQFF
>TRBV2|many|NA|TRBJ2-1
TGTGCCAGCAGTGAAGCGCTTCAACTAACCAATGAGCAGTTCTTC
CASSEALQLTNEQFF
>TRBV3-1|many|NA|TRBJ2-5
TGTGCCAGCAGCCAATCGGACGGGCAAGAGACCCAGTACTTC
CASSQSDGQETQYF
>TRBV5-1|NA|NA|TRBJ2-3
TGCGCCAGCAGCTTGGTCAGGGTCGGGACAGATACGCAGTATTTT
CASSLVRVGTDTQYF
>TRBV7-9|few|TRBD1|TRBJ2-3
TGTGCCAGCAGCTTAGGTAGGGGACAGGGAGCGAAAGATACGCAGTATTTT
CASSLGRGQGAKDTQYF
>TRBV9|NA|NA|TRBJ2-2
TGTGCCAGCAGCAAAGGTAGAGGTTCGAACACCGGGGAGCTGTTTTTT
CASSKGRGSNTGELFF
>TRBV6-1|NA|NA|TRBJ1-3
TGTGCCAGCAGTGAATGGGGTCTCTCTGGAAACACCATATATTTT
CASSEWGLSGNTIYF
>TRBV12-3/TRBV12-4|NA|TRBD2|TRBJ2-1
TGTGCCAGCAGTCCGCGTGCTGGACTAGCGGGAGGGCGGAGCTCCTACAATGAGCAGTTCTTC
CASSPRAGLAGGRSSYNEQFF
>TRBV7-9|few|TRBD1|TRBJ2-2
TGTGCCAGCAGCCCACCGGACAGGGGGAACACCGGGGAGCTGTTTTTT
CASSPPDRGNTGELFF
>TRBV18|NA|TRBD1|TRBJ1-3
TGTGCCAGCTCACTTGACAGGGGGCGAGAAAACACCATATATTTT
CASSLDRGRENTIYF
>TRBV30|NA|NA|TRBJ2-5
TGTGCCTGGGGGCAGCAACAAGAGACCCAGTACTTC
CAWGQQQETQYF
>TRBV6-6|few|NA|TRBJ2-1
TGTGCCAGCAGTTACTCACTAAGCTCCTACAATGAGCAGTTCTTC
CASSYSLSSYNEQFF
>TRBV7-8|few|TRBD1|TRBJ2-7
TGTGCCAGCAGCCCTTTGGGACAGGGTTTGGGGGAGCGGTACTTC
CASSPLGQGLGERYF
>TRBV9|few|TRBD1|TRBJ2-1
TGTGCCAGCAGCGGGGACAGCCCTTACAATGAGCAGTTCTTC
CASSGDSPYNEQFF
>TRBV11-1|NA|TRBD2|TRBJ2-1
TGCGCCAGCAGCCAACCCCGGGAGGGGTTTGAGCAGTTCTTC
CASSQPREGFEQFF
>TRBV2|NA|NA|TRBJ2-1
TGCGCCAGCAGCCACGAGAGTGGGAGTAGCTCCTACAATGAGCAGTTCTTC
CASSHESGSSSYNEQFF
>TRBV3-1|many|TRBD1|TRBJ2-7
TGTGCCAGCAGCCAAGATCCTTGGACAGGAGCCTACGAGCAGTACTTC
CASSQDPWTGAYEQYF
>TRBV6-1|few|NA|TRBJ1-6
TGTGCCAGCAGGCCCAGAGGGGCACCCCTCCACTTT
CASRPRGAPLHF
>TRBV20-1|NA|TRBD2|TRBJ2-1
TGCAGTGCTCGAGCCGGGACTAGCGGGAGCAATGAGCAGTTCTTC
CSARAGTSGSNEQFF
>TRBV25-1|NA|NA|TRBJ2-2
TGTGCCAGCAGTGATCGGACAAGTCATACCGGGGAGCTGTTTTTT
CASSDRTSHTGELFF
>TRBV20-1|few|TRBD2|TRBJ2-2
TGCAGTGCTAGACTAGCGGTAACGAACACCGGGGAGCTGTTTTTT
CSARLAVTNTGELFF
>TRBV28|many|NA|TRBJ1-2
TGTGCCAGCAGTTTATCTAGTACTAACTATGGCTACACCTTC
CASSLSSTNYGYTF
>TRBV2|many|NA|TRBJ2-1
TGTGCCAGCAGTCTCGCCAGGGTCTCCTACAATGAGCAGTTCTTC
CASSLARVSYNEQFF
>TRBV20-1|few|TRBD1|TRBJ1-6
TGCAGTGCTCGAGAGGCGGGACAGGGGCCCTATCGGTCCCACTTT
CSAREAGQGPYRSHF
>TRBV5-1|NA|NA|TRBJ1-3
TGCGCCAGCAGCGCGAACGGGTACGCTGGAAACACCATATATTTT
CASSANGYAGNTIYF
>TRBV7-3|NA|NA|TRBJ2-1
TGTGCCAGCAGCTCCCCCGCGGGGACTCGGTGCCAGCAGTTCTTC
CASSSPAGTRCQQFF
>TRBV5-8|many|TRBD2|TRBJ2-1
TGTGCCAGCAGCGGCACCGGGACTAGCGGGAGCTCGCGGCAGTTCTTC
CASSGTGTSGSSRQFF
>TRBV29-1|few|NA|TRBJ2-3
TGCAGCGTTGTACCCCCTCCTTTTGTCCCAGATACGCAGTATTTT
CSVVPPPFVPDTQYF
>TRBV14|NA|NA|TRBJ1-4
TGTGCCAGCAGCCGCCGGACAGTGGAAAAACTGTTTTTT
CASSRRTVEKLFF
>TRBV20-1|NA|NA|TRBJ1-5
TGCAGTGCTAGAGATGACGGCACCCCTGTCCGGCCCCAGCATTTT
CSARDDGTPVRPQHF
>TRBV27|NA|TRBD1|TRBJ1-2
TGTGCCAGCAGTTTCTCCGACAGGGCCTATGGCTACACCTTC
CASSFSDRAYGYTF
>TRBV2|many|TRBD2|TRBJ2-5
TGTGCCCGCCGTCCCGGGACTAGCGGGATACAAGAGACCCAGTACTTC
CARRPGTSGIQETQYF
>TRBV28|many|TRBD2|TRBJ2-7
TGTGCCAGCAGTCTTCTAACTAGCGGGCCCCCCTACGAGCAGTACTTC
CASSLLTSGPPYEQYF
>TRBV7-9|many|NA|TRBJ2-7
TGTGCCAGCAGCTTAGCGCTGTCATCCTACGAGCAGTACTTC
CASSLALSSYEQYF
>TRBV11-1|NA|NA|TRBJ1-6
TGTGCCAGCAGCCCTCAGGGGAGTAATTCACCCCTCCACTTT
CASSPQGSNSPLHF
>TRBV4-1|many|NA|TRBJ1-1
TGCGCCAGCAGCCAAGATCCACTGGCGGACACTGAAGCTTTCTTT
CASSQDPLADTEAFF
>TRBV20-1|many|TRBD2|TRBJ2-1
TGCAGTGCTAGAGCCCCGACTAGCGGGGCCTACAATGAGCAGTTCTTC
CSARAPTSGAYNEQFF
>TRBV2|many|TRBD1|TRBJ1-5
TGTGCCAGCAGGAAGGACAGGAGGAATCAGCCCCAGCATTTT
CASRKDRRNQPQHF
>TRBV9|NA|NA|TRBJ2-7
TGTGCCAGCAGCGTAGCTGGAACGGGAGCGTCCTACGAGCAGTACTTC
CASSVAGTGASYEQYF
>TRBV5-5|many|TRBD2|TRBJ2-3
TGTGCCAGCAGGGCGGGACTAGCGGGGGGAAGCACAGATACGCAGTATTTT
CASRAGLAGGSTDTQYF
>TRBV20-1|few|TRBD1|TRBJ2-3
TGCAGTGCTAGAGGACAGGGGGCGCCCCTGACAGATACGCAGTATTTT
CSARGQGAPLTDTQYF
>TRBV20-1|many|TRBD1|TRBJ2-7
TGCAGTGCGGAGGCCCCGGCAGGGGGTACCTACGAGCAGTACTTC
CSAEAPAGGTYEQYF
>TRBV28|NA|NA|TRBJ1-2
TGTGCCTCAGGGGATGGCTACACCTTC
CASGDGYTF
>TRBV4-2|NA|TRBD1|TRBJ1-5
TGTGCCAGCAGCCAAGATCCACAGGGGTCTCAGCCCCAGCATTTT
CASSQDPQGSQPQHF
>TRBV2|NA|TRBD2|TRBJ2-1
TGTGCCAGCAGCGCCCGGACTAGCGGGAGAGACAATGAGCAGTTCTTC
CASSARTSGRDNEQFF
>TRBV6-1|NA|NA|TRBJ2-3
TGTGCCAGCAGGCAAGCGGCCGCCGAGAGCACAGATACGCAGTATTTT
CASRQAAAESTDTQYF
>TRBV5-1|many|NA|TRBJ2-3
TGCGCCAGCAGCCCGGCCCTGGACGGTACGCAGTATTTT
CASSPALDGTQYF
>TRBV13|NA|TRBD1|TRBJ1-6
TGTGCCAGCAGTGGGGACAGGGGTGGTTCACCCCTCCACTTT
CASSGDRGGSPLHF
>TRBV12-3/TRBV12-4|NA|NA|TRBJ2-7
TGTGCCAGCAGTTTATCCCAGGTCCCCTACGAGCAGTACTTC
CASSLSQVPYEQYF
>TRBV11-3|few|NA|TRBJ1-1
TGTGCCAGCAGCTTAGGGTCGGGCAGTAAGAACACTGAAGCTTTCTTT
CASSLGSGSKNTEAFF
>TRBV28|few|NA|TRBJ1-1
TGTGCCAGCAGTCTCCCAGCGTTAAGGACCACTGAAGCTTTCTTT
CASSLPALRTTEAFF
>TRBV7-9|many|TRBD1|TRBJ2-7
TGTGCCAGCAGCTTAGAGACAGGGGCCGAGCAGTACTTC
CASSLETGAEQYF
>TRBV7-9|many|NA|TRBJ1-4
TGTGCCAGCAGCTACGGGACCGGTGAAAAACTGTTTTTT
CASSYGTGEKLFF
>TRBV3-1|many|NA|TRBJ1-2
TGTGCCAGCAGCCAATACTTTGCCGGGGGCGGTTCATATGGCTACACCTTC
CASSQYFAGGGSYGYTF
>TRBV29-1|NA|NA|TRBJ1-2
TGCAGCGTAGCGACAGATCCCTTTGATGGCTACACCTTC
CSVATDPFDGYTF
>TRBV5-4|NA|TRBD2|TRBJ2-7
TGTGCCAGCAGCATGGGGGGGACTAGAGCTCGCGAGCAGTACTTC
CASSMGGTRAREQYF
>TRBV6-1|few|NA|TRBJ2-7
TGTGCCAGCAGCCTGAAGAGGGCCCGCGAGCAGTACTTC
CASSLKRAREQYF
>TRBV3-1|NA|TRBD2|TRBJ2-1
TGTGCCAGCAGCGCACTAGCGGCCTCCTACAATGAGCAGTTCTTC
CASSALAASYNEQFF